Sequencing of this T cell receptor (beta chain) was carried out in a study of cytomegalovirus exposure and HLA in healthy donors. The donors belonged to the roughly 120-subject validation cohort, separate from the 666-subject first cohort. Study conclusions and caveats: The study listed 164 cytomegalovirus-associated TCR beta chains. That first-cohort TCR clusters tended to co-occur in the roughly 120 validation repertoires was found in a later analysis.

As regards this clone: Antigen specificity is unknown.

This CDR3 contains 15 residues. In germline, CDR1 is LNHDA, CDR2 SQIVND (reference sequence). Trimming stripped 8 bases from V and 2 bases from J, with 18 bases between. Data came from immunoSEQ multiplex PCR; TCRdb stores just in-frame clones and leaves some out. This sample has around 120,000 clones, with about 90% found just once. The origin of this receptor is a woman younger than 30 in good health and CMV-seronegative. The chain carries TRBV19 and TRBJ1-2; maybe TRBD1 (5 bases). What was sequenced was PBMCs. CDR3 in amino acids: CASHPGPRGNYGYTF. The CDR3 DNA is TGTGCCAGTCACCCAGGACCGCGGGGGAACTATGGCTACACCTTC.